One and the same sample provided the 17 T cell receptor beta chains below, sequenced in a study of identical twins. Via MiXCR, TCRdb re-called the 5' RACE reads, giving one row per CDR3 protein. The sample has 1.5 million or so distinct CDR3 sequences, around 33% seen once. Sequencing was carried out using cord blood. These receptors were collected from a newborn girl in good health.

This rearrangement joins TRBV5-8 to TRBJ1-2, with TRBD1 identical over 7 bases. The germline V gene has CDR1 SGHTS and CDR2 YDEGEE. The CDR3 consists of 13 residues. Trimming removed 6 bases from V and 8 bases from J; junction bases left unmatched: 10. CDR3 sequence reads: CASNIDRAGGYTF. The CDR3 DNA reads TGTGCCAGCAACATCGACAGGGCTGGGGGCTACACCTTC.

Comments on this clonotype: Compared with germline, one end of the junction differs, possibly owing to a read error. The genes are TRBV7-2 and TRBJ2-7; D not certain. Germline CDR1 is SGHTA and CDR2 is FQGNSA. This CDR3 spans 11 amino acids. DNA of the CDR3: TGTGCCAGCAGCGATGAGTACGAGGAGTACTTC. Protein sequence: CASSDEYEEYF.

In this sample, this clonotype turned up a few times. The DNA of the CDR3 is TGCGCCAGCAGCCAAGGGGCGGGAGAGAGGAATGAGCAGTTCTTC. It codes for CASSQGAGERNEQFF. The chain uses TRBV4-1 and TRBJ2-1; TRBD2 aligns across 7 bases. Germline assignment: CDR1 MGHRA and CDR2 YSYEKL. The CDR3 covers 15 residues. V shed 1 base and J 7 bases; nucleotides not matched to a gene: 7.

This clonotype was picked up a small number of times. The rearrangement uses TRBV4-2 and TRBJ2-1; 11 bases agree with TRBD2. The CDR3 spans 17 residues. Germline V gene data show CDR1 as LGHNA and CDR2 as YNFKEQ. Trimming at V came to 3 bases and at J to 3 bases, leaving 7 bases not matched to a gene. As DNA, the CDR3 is TGTGCCAGCAGCCAGTCACTAGCGGGGGACAACTACAATGAGCAGTTCTTC. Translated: CASSQSLAGDNYNEQFF.

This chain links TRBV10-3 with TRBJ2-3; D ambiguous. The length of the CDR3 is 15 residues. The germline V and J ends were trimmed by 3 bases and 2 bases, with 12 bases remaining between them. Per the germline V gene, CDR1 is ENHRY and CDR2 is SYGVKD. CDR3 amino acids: CAISDGVKNTDTQYF. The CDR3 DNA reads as TGTGCCATCAGTGATGGGGTCAAGAACACAGATACGCAGTATTTT.

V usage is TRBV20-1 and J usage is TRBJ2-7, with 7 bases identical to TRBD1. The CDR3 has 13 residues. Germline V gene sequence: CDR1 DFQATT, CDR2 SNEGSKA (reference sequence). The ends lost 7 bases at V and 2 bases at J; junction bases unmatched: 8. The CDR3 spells CSVPDRTAYEQYF. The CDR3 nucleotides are TGCAGTGTCCCGGACAGGACAGCCTACGAGCAGTACTTC.

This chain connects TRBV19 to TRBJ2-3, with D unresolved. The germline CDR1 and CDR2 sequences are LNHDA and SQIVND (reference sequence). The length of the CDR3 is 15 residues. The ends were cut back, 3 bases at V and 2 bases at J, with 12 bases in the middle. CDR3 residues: CASSMERLSTDTQYF. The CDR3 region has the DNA TGTGCCAGTAGTATGGAGAGACTTTCCACAGATACGCAGTATTTT.

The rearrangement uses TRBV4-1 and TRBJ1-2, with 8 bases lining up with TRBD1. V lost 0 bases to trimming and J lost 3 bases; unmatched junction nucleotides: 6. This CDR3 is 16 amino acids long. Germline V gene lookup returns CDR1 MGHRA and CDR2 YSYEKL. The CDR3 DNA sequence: TGCGCCAGCAGCCAAGAGGGCAGGGGGCTAGACTATGGCTACACCTTC. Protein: CASSQEGRGLDYGYTF.

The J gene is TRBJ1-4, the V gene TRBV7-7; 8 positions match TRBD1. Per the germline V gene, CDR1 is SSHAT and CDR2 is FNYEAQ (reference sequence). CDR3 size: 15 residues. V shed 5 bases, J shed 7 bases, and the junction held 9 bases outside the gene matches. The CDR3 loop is CASSPTGGAVEKLFF. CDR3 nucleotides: TGTGCCAGCAGCCCCACAGGGGGGGCGGTTGAAAAACTGTTTTTT.

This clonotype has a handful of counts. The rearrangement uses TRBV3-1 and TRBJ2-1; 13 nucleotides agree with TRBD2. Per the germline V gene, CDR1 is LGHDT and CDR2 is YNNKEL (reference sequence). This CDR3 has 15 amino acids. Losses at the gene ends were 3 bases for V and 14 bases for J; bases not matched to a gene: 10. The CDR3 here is CASSQQTSGGRWKFF. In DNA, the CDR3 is TGTGCCAGCAGCCAGCAGACTAGCGGGGGGCGATGGAAGTTCTTC.

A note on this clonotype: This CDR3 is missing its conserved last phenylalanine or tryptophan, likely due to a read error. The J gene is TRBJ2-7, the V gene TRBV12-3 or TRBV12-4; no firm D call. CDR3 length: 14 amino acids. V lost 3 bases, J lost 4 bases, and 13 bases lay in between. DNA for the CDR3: TGTGCCAGCAGTTTGGTCTTCCCCACTTACGAGCAGTACTAC. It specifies CASSLVFPTYEQYY.

CDR3 protein: CASGPTEAFNEKLFF. In DNA form, the CDR3 reads TGTGCCAGCGGACCGACGGAGGCCTTTAATGAAAAACTGTTTTTT. This chain joins TRBV27 and TRBJ1-4; D is unresolved. The CDR3 loop spans 15 amino acids. The V gene's germline CDR1 is MNHEY and CDR2 SMNVEV (reference sequence). V shed 8 bases and J shed 4 bases, with 17 bases lying between them.

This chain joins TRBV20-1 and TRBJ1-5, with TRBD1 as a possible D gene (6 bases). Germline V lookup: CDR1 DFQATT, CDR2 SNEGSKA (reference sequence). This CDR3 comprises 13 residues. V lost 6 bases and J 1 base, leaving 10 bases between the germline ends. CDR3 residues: CSATGKSNQPQHF. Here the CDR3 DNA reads TGCAGTGCGACAGGAAAGAGCAATCAGCCCCAGCATTTT.

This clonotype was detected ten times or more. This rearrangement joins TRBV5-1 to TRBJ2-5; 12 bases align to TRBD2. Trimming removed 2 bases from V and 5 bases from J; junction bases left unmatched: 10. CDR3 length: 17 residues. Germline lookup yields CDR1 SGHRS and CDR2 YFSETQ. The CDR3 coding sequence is TGCGCCAGCAGCTTCTTTTGGTTGACTAGCGGGAGTGAGACCCAGTACTTC. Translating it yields CASSFFWLTSGSETQYF.

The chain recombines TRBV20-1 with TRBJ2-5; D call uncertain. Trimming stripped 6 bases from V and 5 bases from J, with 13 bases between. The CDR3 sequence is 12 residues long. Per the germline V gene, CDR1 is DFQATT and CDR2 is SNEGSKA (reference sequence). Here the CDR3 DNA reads TGCAGTGCCAAGTGGACCGGGGAGACCCAGTACTTC. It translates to CSAKWTGETQYF.

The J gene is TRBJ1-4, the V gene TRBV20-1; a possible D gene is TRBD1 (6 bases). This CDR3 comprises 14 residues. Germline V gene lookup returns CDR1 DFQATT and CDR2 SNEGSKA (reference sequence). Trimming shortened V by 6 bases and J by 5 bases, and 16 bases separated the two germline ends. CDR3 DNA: TGCAGTGCCCAGAAGGACAGTCGGAATGAAAAACTGTTTTTT. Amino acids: CSAQKDSRNEKLFF.

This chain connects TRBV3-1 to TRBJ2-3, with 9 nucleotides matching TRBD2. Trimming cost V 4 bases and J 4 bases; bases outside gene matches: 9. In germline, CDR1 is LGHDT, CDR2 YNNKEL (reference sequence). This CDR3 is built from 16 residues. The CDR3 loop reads CASSRRGRGGADTQYF. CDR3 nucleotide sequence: TGTGCCAGCAGCCGACGGGGGCGGGGGGGCGCAGATACGCAGTATTTT.